Detailed here is one TCR beta chain. Its binding antigen is unknown. Base qualities were left out, and no much larger clone turns up one base away. The library was produced with the immunoSEQ multiplex PCR assay. For the multiplex PCR, a mixture combining 60 forward primers for TCR Vbeta segments and 13 reverse primers for TCR Jbeta segments was used. A multiplex PCR assay on genomic DNA amplified the CDR3 region of rearranged TCR beta genes. The amplified TCR beta libraries were sequenced on the Illumina HiSeq System as 87-base-pair reads. As for the authors' bioinformatics: Across the 500 to 700 repertoires, a later analysis counted roughly 77 million unique TCR beta chains, roughly 11 million of which were shared by at least two donors. Raw reads were error-corrected and collapsed into unique sequences with a nearest-neighbor algorithm that merged closely related sequences to remove PCR and sequencing errors. Alignment of CDR3 sequences to IMGT reference sequences was used to assign V, D and J gene segments. For a sequence to be retained, a match of at least six nucleotides to both a V gene segment and a J gene segment was required. Rearrangements were called productive when the CDR3 lacked stop codons and stayed in frame with V and J; all others were non-productive. CDR3 was defined by IMGT convention, running from the second conserved V-encoded cysteine to the conserved J-encoded phenylalanine. Sequences without an unambiguous match to a single V gene segment were excluded from the earlier analysis of 450 to 650 of the donors. In an earlier analysis of 587 of the donors, V segments were called functional above 56.7% productive rearrangements and were called segregating when the between-donor standard deviation exceeded 5%. A statistical classification framework was developed to diagnose cytomegalovirus status using the catalog of TCR beta chain sequences. In a later analysis, V and J genes were assigned by comparing TCR nucleotide sequences against IMGT/GENE-DB human TR gene sequences. In a later analysis, CDR3 sequences and most-parsimonious VDJ recombination scenarios were assigned using the TCRdist pipeline. A later analysis defined each TCR beta chain by its CDR3 amino acid sequence plus V-gene family, and excluded reads lacking a unique V-gene family. To address suspected cross-contamination and a sequencing artifact, a later analysis removed approximately 590 highly shared, low-generation-probability nucleotide sequences. In a later analysis, a clonal expansion index was calculated for each public chain from normalized within-repertoire ranks of inferred template counts. In a later analysis, generation probabilities were computed with a VDJ recombination model fitted to out-of-frame rearrangements, and the resulting probabilities were checked against IGoR. In a later analysis, hypergeometric tests were used to score TCR-TCR, TCR-HLA and TCR-CMV co-occurrence, with a repertoire-size bias correction applied to TCR pairs. In a later analysis, false discovery rates were estimated by permuting HLA or CMV assignments 20 times. In a later analysis, co-occurring TCRs were grouped using DBSCAN, and TCRdist sequence similarity was added for clustering within HLA-allele-positive subsets. Repertoires with fewer than 30,000 or more than 120,000 public chains, plus five repertoires with anomalous nucleotide sharing, were excluded from co-occurrence clustering. The immuneACCESS repertoire file appears here via TCRdb, limited to in-frame rearrangements. These files lack a portion of the clones; in checked studies, under half of the deficit traces to unresolved V genes, and the cause of the others is not known. That table gives V, J and clone size, and the DNA gave D and trimming. For this sample the table gives tens of thousands of clones, of which around 80% were detected only once. Around 6% of the sample comes from the top ten.

For CDR1 and CDR2, the germline V gene lists SGHTA and FQGTGA. The CDR3 runs 15 amino acids, cysteine and phenylalanine included. The entry retains the CDR3 DNA only, 45 bases that are in frame from base 1. V and J lose 5 bases and 1 base, and a span of 12 bases separates them. The cohort consisted of 666 healthy bone marrow donors. Cohort members were all nominally healthy when sampled, although unrecorded immune exposures were likely present. The donor tested CMV seronegative and was one of the 352 seronegative cohort members. A peripheral blood sample was collected from each donor, and TCR beta sequencing was performed on peripheral blood mononuclear cells. The Qiagen DNeasy Blood Extraction Kit was used to extract genomic DNA from the blood cell samples. This record belongs to a study of cytomegalovirus exposure and HLA in healthy donors (dated by TCRdb to about 2017). Regarding the research as a whole: According to an earlier analysis of several hundred of the donors, some 170 million T cells yielded roughly 110 million unique TCR beta sequences and approximately 300 Gb of sequence data. The number of donors typed differed by locus, with about 629-640 for A, B, C, DRB1 and DQB1, 522 for DQA1, 600 to 610 for DPA1, and over 400 for DPB1. To predict cytomegalovirus infection status, the study combined high-throughput TCR immunosequencing, statistical association of individual TCRs with disease status, and machine learning. The study aimed to test whether cataloging public T cell receptors could reveal signatures of past pathogen exposure. Alongside the repertoire data, information on donor age, sex, ethnicity and CMV serostatus was compiled. In a later genetic analysis, genome-wide SNP genotypes for 398 of the 666 donors were used, and that subset was treated as a discovery cohort. An earlier analysis of approximately 640 of the donors applied high-throughput TCR beta sequencing to assess whether each TCR beta V gene segment acted as functional or pseudogenic. Rather than drawing on any new phenotypic data, the later analysis identified candidate immune exposures from TCR beta sequences and the way those sequences occurred across donors. Of the approximately 400 genotyped donors, 70% to 90% were placed in the genetic ancestry cluster associated with self-reported Caucasian donors. Class I and class II HLA loci were covered by the typing at four-digit resolution. A separate validation cohort of 90 to 150 different subjects was used in addition to the 666-subject first cohort. A later analysis re-analyzed previously published TCR beta repertoires from about 730 donors and added high-resolution HLA genotyping to study TCR occurrence patterns. Every discovery cohort repertoire had been produced on one sequencing platform. Because of strong linkage in the cohort, roughly five DR-DQ haplotypes were treated as single units for association and clustering. About 300 gigabases of sequencing data and roughly 81 million unique TCR sequences made up an early release that covered about 640 HLA-typed donors. On average, roughly 200,000 unique TCR beta nucleotide sequences were sequenced per donor among a few hundred genotyped donors of the cohort, with approximately 18% of those sequences being non-productive. The study used immunosequencing to profile the T cell repertoires of 666 subjects and linked those repertoires to cytomegalovirus serostatus. General study outcomes and caveats: Linkage disequilibrium might explain the correlated functional status among segregating V segments, but an unknown experimental factor could not be ruled out. A later analysis found that TCR association rates varied across HLA loci, with DRB1 alleles showing the most associated TCRs and HLA-C alleles the fewest. Because HLA typing was missing for some donors at each locus, association tests included only the typed subset. In a later analysis, most CMV-associated TCR beta chains were found to appear HLA-restricted, with HLA associations seemingly driven largely by CMV exposure. Roughly uniform sequencing depth across donors was assumed in presence/absence analyses, although this assumption may not hold. In a later analysis, HLA-associated TCR beta chains showed more clonal expansion and lower generation probabilities than non-associated chains that were equally common. In a later analysis, several top co-occurrence clusters were reported to appear linked to parvovirus B19, influenza, CMV and Epstein-Barr virus. The earlier analysis of about 600 of the donors excluded approximately 17 rarely observed V segments, including chromosome 9 orphons, because counts were too low. In a later genetic analysis, a missense DCLRE1C variant was associated with V-gene and J-gene trimming of TCR beta chains, and the association was replicated in an independent cohort. Immune exposure information for the cohort was limited to CMV serostatus. In both the original and validation cohorts, the classifier was reported to diagnose cytomegalovirus status with high specificity and sensitivity. Only TCR beta chains were sequenced in this cohort, and the absence of alpha or paired-chain data limited detectable features. The 87-base-pair reads could not distinguish some IMGT-functional V segments, including TRBV6-2 and TRBV6-3, so those segments were excluded. When HLA alleles, especially DR and DQ, strongly co-occurred, TCR associations were difficult to assign to individual alleles. In a later genetic analysis, fewer N-insertions in productive TCRs were reported among donors in an Asian-associated ancestry cluster than the approximately 710-donor mean. In an earlier analysis of 450 to 750 of the donors, most TCR beta V segments appeared in productive rearrangements about 87% or about 30% of the time, broadly matching IMGT annotations. Specific HLA alleles were associated with some 15,000 TCR beta sequences at a false discovery rate of 0.05 in a later analysis. The study listed 164 TCR beta chains as associated with cytomegalovirus. A cluster of highly shared sequence variants was judged likely to represent a technical artifact of the sequencing pipeline. In vitro tests confirmed that a few of the cytomegalovirus-associated TCR beta chains recognize cytomegalovirus antigens. A further reported finding was that TCR beta sequences accurately predicted the HLA-A and HLA-B alleles for most subjects in the first cohort. Across donors, most TCR sequences were observed very rarely, whereas some public TCRs were present in many individuals. According to the authors, the approach could potentially be generalized to other disease states and immunological phenotypes.

Sequencing input: PBMCs. The clonotype was recovered from a male donor in good health and CMV-seronegative. Here the chain combines TRBV7-3 and TRBJ1-5; a tentative D match to TRBD1 spans 5 bases. The CDR3 protein sequence reads: CASSGLKGSNQPQHF. Read as DNA, the sequence is TGTGCCAGCAGCGGCCTTAAGGGGAGCAATCAGCCCCAGCATTTT.